Below, one T cell receptor (beta chain) is given with its context. The antigen is unknown. All donors provided no fewer than one pre-ART and no fewer than two post-ART PBMC samples. This entry comes from a study of long-term antiretroviral therapy in people with HIV. In germline, CDR1 is SGHDN, CDR2 FVKESK. V was cut by 1 base and J by 0 bases, with 3 bases left in between. CDR3 length: 13 residues. Notes on the study in general: When set beside controls, HIV repertoires had CDR3 length ranges that were narrower. Subsequent to ART, diversity was augmented yet persisted below that of transplant donor controls.

Assay version v3.0 of immunoSEQ was used, and it was run at survey level. The table came from immunoSEQ multiplex PCR; TCRdb's copy has only in-frame clones and leaves some out. Among around 25,000 clones listed, around 82% were seen once. Sequenced material: unsorted PBMCs, taken 3 years after starting antiretroviral therapy. The origin of this receptor is a man aged 18 to 30 with HIV. The chain has TRBV14 and TRBJ1-2, with no clear D. The CDR3 spells CASSQGANYGYTF. In nucleotides, the CDR3 is TGTGCCAGCAGCCAAGGGGCTAACTATGGCTACACCTTC.